These 29 T cell receptor beta chains were all obtained from the same sample, sequenced in a study of T cell responses to AZD1222 COVID-19 vaccine. TCRdb's table, derived via immunoSEQ multiplex PCR, lists solely in-frame clones and lacks some. Here the sample spans about 200,000 clones, under 95% being singletons. The material sequenced was peripheral blood, taken on day 0 of MenACWY control vaccination. The receptors stem from an adult in good health.

V gene TRBV5-4 combines with J gene TRBJ1-6, with TRBD1 matching 7 bases. With 5 bases clipped from V and 9 bases from J, the junction kept 5 bases outside the gene matches. CDR3 length equals 13 residues. The germline V gene has CDR1 SGHNT and CDR2 YYREEE (reference sequence). CDR3 bases: TGTGCCAGCAGACAAGGACAGGCTTCACCCCTCCACTTT. Its protein is CASRQGQASPLHF.

This sequence joins TRBV5-5 and TRBJ2-1, with TRBD2 matching over 12 bases. After removal of 4 bases from V and 7 bases from J, the junction contained 9 bases not matched to a gene. This CDR3 contains 16 residues. CDR1 and CDR2 from the germline V gene are SGHKS and YYEKEE (reference sequence). DNA of the CDR3: TGTGCCAGCAGCCGGTCGCCTAGCGGGGGGGGAAATGAGCAGTTCTTC. This sequence encodes CASSRSPSGGGNEQFF.

V usage is TRBV15 and J usage is TRBJ1-2, with D possibly matching TRBD1 (6 bases). The germline gives CDR1 LNHNV, CDR2 YYDKDF (reference sequence). V lost 0 bases to trimming and J lost 4 bases, with 9 bases between them. The CDR3 sequence is 14 residues long. CDR3 amino acids: CATSRDRTAYGYTF. Here the CDR3 DNA reads TGTGCCACCAGCAGAGATCGGACAGCCTATGGCTACACCTTC. Drawing the rest from reference TRBV15 and TRBJ1-2, the complete variable domain is DAMVIQNPRYQVTQFGKPVTLSCSQTLNHNVMYWYQQKSSQAPKLLFHYYDKDFNNEADTPDNFQSRRPNTSFCFLDIRSPGLGDTAMYLCATSRDRTAYGYTFGSGTRLTVV.

The chain combines TRBV7-6 with TRBJ2-3; D tentatively fits TRBD1 or TRBD2 (6 bases each). Germline lookup yields CDR1 SGHVS and CDR2 FNYEAQ. Trimming cost V 8 bases and J 0 bases, with 15 bases left between them. This CDR3 is 15 amino acids long. CDR3 coding DNA: TGTGCCAGCGGGGGGCGGGGCCTAAGCACAGATACGCAGTATTTT. Translated: CASGGRGLSTDTQYF.

This sequence joins TRBV19 and TRBJ2-2; 7 bases match TRBD1. CDR3 size: 16 residues. V was clipped by 5 bases and J by 6 bases; unmatched bases: 12. Germline CDR1 LNHDA, CDR2 SQIVND (reference sequence). The CDR3 region is CASSPQLNRGAGELFF. The CDR3 nucleotides read TGTGCCAGTAGTCCCCAACTTAACAGGGGAGCCGGGGAGCTGTTTTTT.

V usage is TRBV6-6 and J usage is TRBJ2-3; 8 bases line up with TRBD1. Germline CDR1 is MNHNY and CDR2 is SVGAGI (reference sequence). The junction had 22 bases not matched to a gene; V was cut back by 6 bases and J by 5 bases. The CDR3 is 19 amino acids. The CDR3 protein is CASSRSPRQGSKGRDTQYF. The CDR3 region has the DNA TGTGCCAGCAGCCGAAGCCCGAGACAGGGGTCCAAGGGTAGAGATACGCAGTATTTT.

The chain couples TRBV2 to TRBJ1-2, with no clear D. The CDR3 consists of 12 residues. CDR1 SNHLY and CDR2 FYNNEI come from the germline V gene. V lost 3 bases and J 2 bases, leaving 4 bases between the germline ends. CDR3 residues: CASSEGNYGYTF. The CDR3 DNA reads as TGTGCCAGCAGTGAGGGGAACTATGGCTACACCTTC.

The chain carries TRBV29-1 and TRBJ1-2; 9 nucleotides agree with TRBD1. CDR1 and CDR2 from the germline V gene are SQVTM and ANQGSEA. The CDR3 has 12 residues. V lost 4 bases, J lost 4 bases, and 1 base stayed unmatched. The CDR3 protein is CSVADRGYGYTF. Here the CDR3 DNA reads TGCAGCGTTGCGGACAGGGGCTATGGCTACACCTTC.

This clone was found a few times. The V call is TRBV27, the J call TRBJ1-1; D is undetermined. This CDR3 region has 15 residues. Trimming took off 5 bases at V and 6 bases at J, with 19 bases between the two ends. The germline V gene encodes CDR1 MNHEY and CDR2 SMNVEV (reference sequence). This chain's CDR3 is CASSQAMGIRAEAFF. The CDR3 DNA reads TGTGCCAGCAGTCAAGCGATGGGGATTCGGGCTGAAGCTTTCTTT.

Here the CDR3 reads CASSVGGANEKLFF. The CDR3 DNA reads TGTGCCAGCAGTGTAGGGGGGGCTAATGAAAAACTGTTTTTT. V is TRBV2 and J is TRBJ1-4; possible D gene TRBD1, 6 bases. This CDR3 region has 14 residues. Trimming removed 4 bases at V and 3 bases at J, with 9 bases between. Germline lookup yields CDR1 SNHLY and CDR2 FYNNEI.

The chain joins TRBV5-4 to TRBJ2-7; 12 positions agree with TRBD2. Per germline, CDR1 SGHNT and CDR2 YYREEE (reference sequence). V lost 4 bases, J lost 5 bases, and 7 bases stayed unmatched. The CDR3 has 15 amino acids. CDR3: CASSLRTSGENEQYF. DNA of the CDR3: TGTGCCAGCAGCCTGAGGACTAGCGGGGAAAACGAGCAGTACTTC.

The chain has TRBV19 and TRBJ1-1; the D is unclear. The CDR3 has 14 amino acids. Trimming took 4 bases from V and 6 from J, leaving 15 bases between them. In germline, CDR1 is LNHDA, CDR2 SQIVND (reference sequence). Written as DNA, the CDR3 is TGTGCCAGTAGTACTCCCCCACAAATGGCTGAAGCTTTCTTT. Translation: CASSTPPQMAEAFF.

The chain is built from TRBV5-1 and TRBJ2-1, with 10 positions matching TRBD2. J lost 3 bases, V lost 4 bases, and 1 base had no gene match. Looked up from germline, CDR1 is SGHRS and CDR2 is YFSETQ. The CDR3 consists of 14 residues. The CDR3: CASSRTSGYNEQFF. DNA for the CDR3: TGCGCCAGCAGCCGGACTAGCGGCTACAATGAGCAGTTCTTC.

The count of this clone is one. The CDR3 is CASSWDRDTEAFF. CDR3 DNA: TGTGCCAGCAGCTGGGACAGAGACACTGAAGCTTTCTTT. V usage is TRBV11-2 and J usage is TRBJ1-1; 7 bases map to TRBD1. The CDR3 is made up of 13 amino acids. The junction had 2 bases not matched to a gene; V was cut back by 4 bases and J by 3 bases. Germline loops: CDR1 SGHAT, CDR2 FQNNGV. The complete variable domain, with remaining parts taken from reference TRBV11-2 and TRBJ1-1, reads EAGVAQSPRYKIIEKRQSVAFWCNPISGHATLYWYQQILGQGPKLLIQFQNNGVVDDSQLPKDRFSAERLKGVDSTLKIQPAKLEDSAVYLCASSWDRDTEAFFGQGTRLTVV.

This rearrangement joins TRBV5-1 to TRBJ1-6; possible D gene TRBD1, 5 bases. V was shortened by 1 base and J by 9 bases, with 17 bases between the two germline ends. Germline V gene sequence: CDR1 SGHRS, CDR2 YFSETQ. The CDR3 loop spans 16 amino acids. This CDR3 reads CASSLQSGGVGSPLHF. CDR3 DNA sequence: TGCGCCAGCAGCTTGCAGTCGGGAGGGGTCGGTTCACCCCTCCACTTT.

The chain is built from TRBV6-5 and TRBJ1-6, with D unresolved. Germline CDR1 is MNHEY and CDR2 is SVGAGI. Trimming left V 3 bases short and J 8 bases short, with 14 bases between. The CDR3 has 15 amino acids. CDR3 nucleotide sequence: TGTGCCAGCAGTTATTCCATGGGTAGGGATTCACCCCTCCACTTT. Residues: CASSYSMGRDSPLHF.

This sequence joins TRBV30 and TRBJ1-1; 9 bases match TRBD1. Trimming removed 3 bases from V and 6 bases from J; junction bases left unmatched: 8. Germline V gene data show CDR1 as GTSNPN and CDR2 as SVGIG (reference sequence). The CDR3 is made up of 14 amino acids. The DNA of the CDR3 is TGTGCCTGGAGGAACCCGGGACAGGGACCTGAAGCTTTCTTT. It specifies CAWRNPGQGPEAFF.

The chain has TRBV10-3 and TRBJ2-1; D remains unclear. Germline V gene data show CDR1 as ENHRY and CDR2 as SYGVKD. Trimming left V 8 bases short and J 8 bases short, with 13 bases between. The CDR3 is made up of 12 amino acids. The chain's CDR3 is CAIGAGRDEQFF. In DNA form, the CDR3 reads TGTGCCATCGGCGCAGGTCGGGATGAGCAGTTCTTC.

The chain links TRBV6-2 or TRBV6-3 to TRBJ1-5; 7 bases are shared with TRBD1. The J segment lost 1 base and the V segment lost 2 bases, leaving 8 bases of the junction unmatched. The CDR3 is 17 residues long. The V gene's germline CDR1 is MNHEY and CDR2 SVGEGT. In DNA, the CDR3 is TGTGCCAGCAGTTACCCGACAGGGAAGTCCAGCAATCAGCCCCAGCATTTT. Translated, it gives CASSYPTGKSSNQPQHF.

The chain links TRBV15 to TRBJ1-4, with D maybe TRBD1 (5 bases). Trimming removed 3 bases from V and 5 bases from J, with 22 bases in between. The CDR3 loop spans 18 amino acids. Germline CDR1 and CDR2: LNHNV and YYDKDF (reference sequence). In DNA form, the CDR3 reads TGTGCCACCAGCAGTCCCCATTCGGAGACAGCCCTAAATGAAAAACTGTTTTTT. This codes for CATSSPHSETALNEKLFF.

V gene TRBV7-2 combines with J gene TRBJ2-2; no reliable D call. Per germline, CDR1 SGHTA and CDR2 FQGNSA. The CDR3 has 13 residues. The germline V and J ends were trimmed by 0 bases and 6 bases, with 5 bases remaining between them. The CDR3 is CASSLARAGELFF. CDR3 sequence (DNA): TGTGCCAGCAGCTTAGCGCGAGCCGGGGAGCTGTTTTTT.

CDR3 region: CASSSGYNSPLHF. CDR3 DNA: TGTGCCAGTTCTAGTGGCTATAATTCACCCCTCCACTTT. The chain employs TRBV11-2 and TRBJ1-6, with D hard to call. CDR1 is SGHAT and CDR2 is FQNNGV in the germline V gene. The CDR3 sequence is 13 residues long. With 9 bases removed from V and 3 bases from J, the gap between germline ends came to 9 bases.

The chain uses TRBV6-5 and TRBJ1-5; no reliable D call. Germline V gives CDR1 MNHEY, CDR2 SVGAGI. V was cut by 0 bases and J by 5 bases, with 5 bases left in between. The length of the CDR3 is 13 residues. The chain's CDR3 is CASSYSGDQPQHF. Here the CDR3 DNA reads TGTGCCAGCAGTTACTCCGGGGATCAGCCCCAGCATTTT.

V and J are TRBV3-1 (or the pseudogene TRBV3-2) and TRBJ1-1, with D perhaps matching TRBD1 (5 bases). Trimming removed 6 bases at V and 1 base at J, with 9 bases between. The germline V gene encodes CDR1 LGHDT and CDR2 YNNKEL (reference sequence). The CDR3 sequence is 13 residues long. The CDR3 sequence: CASSAGTNTEAFF. The CDR3 nucleotides are TGTGCCAGCAGTGCAGGGACGAACACTGAAGCTTTCTTT.

The chain carries TRBV7-8 and TRBJ1-5, with a tentative D call TRBD1 (5 bases). The CDR3 covers 14 residues. V gave up 3 bases and J gave up 4 bases, with 10 bases separating them. The germline V gene has CDR1 SGHVS and CDR2 FQNEAQ. CDR3 sequence (DNA): TGTGCCAGCAGCTTGTCGGGGGGAAATCAGCCCCAGCATTTT. Translation: CASSLSGGNQPQHF.

This clone appeared once. This chain joins TRBV30 and TRBJ1-6, with D possibly being TRBD1 (5 bases). The germline V and J ends were trimmed by 4 bases and 6 bases, with 10 bases remaining between them. CDR1 GTSNPN and CDR2 SVGIG come from the germline V gene (reference sequence). This CDR3 has 13 amino acids. CDR3 nucleotide sequence: TGTGCCTGGACAGGGCAACCTAATTCACCCCTCCACTTT. It translates to CAWTGQPNSPLHF. Based on the CDR3 plus reference TRBV30 and TRBJ1-6, the full variable domain is SQTIHQWPATLVQPVGSPLSLECTVEGTSNPNLYWYRQAAGRGLQLLFYSVGIGQISSEVPQNLSASRPQDRQFILSSKKLLLSDSGFYLCAWTGQPNSPLHFGNGTRLTVT.

V and J are TRBV15 and TRBJ2-2; 10 bases are shared with TRBD2. V lost 5 bases, J lost 6 bases, and 9 bases stayed unmatched. The CDR3 consists of 16 residues. Germline loops: CDR1 LNHNV, CDR2 YYDKDF (reference sequence). The CDR3 here is CATSPHGTSDSGELFF. CDR3 DNA sequence: TGTGCCACCAGCCCACATGGGACTAGCGACTCCGGGGAGCTGTTTTTT.

The chain carries TRBV27 and TRBJ1-6; the match to TRBD1 covers 9 bases. Germline loops: CDR1 MNHEY, CDR2 SMNVEV (reference sequence). Losses at the gene ends were 6 bases for V and 7 bases for J; bases not matched to a gene: 7. The CDR3 loop spans 15 amino acids. The CDR3: CASRTGQGRNSPLHF. CDR3 nucleotides: TGTGCCAGCAGGACGGGACAGGGCAGAAATTCACCCCTCCACTTT.

The J gene is TRBJ2-5, the V gene TRBV10-3; no definite D call. Germline V CDR1 and CDR2: ENHRY, SYGVKD. V was cut by 0 bases and J by 1 base, with 9 bases left in between. This CDR3 has 15 residues. The DNA for the CDR3 is TGTGCCATCAGTGAGTCAGGCCGGCTCCAAGAGACCCAGTACTTC. It encodes CAISESGRLQETQYF.